The rows below give T cell receptor beta chains drawn from one sample of a study of T cells in Graves' hyperthyroidism and ophthalmopathy. TCRdb reprocessed the multiplex PCR reads via MiXCR and lists one record per CDR3 protein. The sample lists 350,000 to 500,000 distinct CDR3 sequences, about 13% occurring once. The sample was blood. The receptors originated from a woman under 30 with Graves' hyperthyroidism. The CDR3 runs from the conserved cysteine through the conserved F or W. The D gene is left open where the match is weak. Clone size is given for some rows only: seen once, a few or many times, or a class if the clone is expanded.

d_call,clone_size,j_call,v_call,cdr3_nt,cdr3_aa
-,many,TRBJ2-7,TRBV6-2/TRBV6-3,TGTGCCAGCAGCCTCGCCGGCTCGCGCTCCTACGAGCAGTACTTC,CASSLAGSRSYEQYF
-,once,TRBJ2-1,TRBV28,TGTGCCAGCCGACTTAATAGGGCAGCCTCCAATGAGCAGTTCTTC,CASRLNRAASNEQFF
TRBD2,-,TRBJ2-3,TRBV6-2/TRBV6-3,TGTGCCAGCTCGGGAGGGCCACGGATGGATACGCAGTATTTT,CASSGGPRMDTQYF
TRBD2,many,TRBJ2-7,TRBV5-1,TGCGCCAGCTCTACTAGCGGGGCCTCCTACGAGCAGTACTTC,CASSTSGASYEQYF
TRBD1,few,TRBJ2-2,TRBV27,TGTGCCAGCAGCAGCCCACAGGGGGCGTTCACCGGGGAGCTGTTTTTT,CASSSPQGAFTGELFF
TRBD2,many,TRBJ2-7,TRBV30,TGTGCCTTAGCTGGGGGGAGGGTGTACGAGCAGTACTTC,CALAGGRVYEQYF
-,many,TRBJ1-5,TRBV27,TGTGCCAGCAGTTTAGGGGCCAGCACTAATCAGCCCCAGCATTTT,CASSLGASTNQPQHF
TRBD1,-,TRBJ2-1,TRBV12-5,TGTGCTAGTGGTTTGCCAACAGGGACAGGGAGAAATGAGCAGTTCTTC,CASGLPTGTGRNEQFF
-,many,TRBJ2-3,TRBV30,TGTGCCTGGAGTATAGGGGAGATTTTGACAGATACGCAGTATTTT,CAWSIGEILTDTQYF
TRBD1,many,TRBJ2-1,TRBV9,TGTGCCAGCAGCGTAAGGACAGGAAACAATGAGCAGTTCTTC,CASSVRTGNNEQFF
-,many,TRBJ2-7,TRBV6-1,TGTGCCAGCAGCCCCGGTTGGGAGCAGTACTTC,CASSPGWEQYF
-,many,TRBJ2-4,TRBV2,TGTGCCACCCGGACAGAAGGACTAGTAGGAAACATTCAGTACTTC,CATRTEGLVGNIQYF
-,-,TRBJ2-7,TRBV20-1,TGCAGTGCTGGAGTATTAGTTGTCTACGAGCAGTACTTC,CSAGVLVVYEQYF
TRBD2,-,TRBJ2-1,TRBV6-1,TGTGCCAGCAGCCACCCTGATGAGCGGGAGGCGGGGGAGCAGTTCTTC,CASSHPDEREAGEQFF
TRBD1,few,TRBJ1-1,TRBV19,TGTGCCAGTAGTATTAACAGGGGCAACACTGAAGCTTTCTTT,CASSINRGNTEAFF
TRBD1,many,TRBJ1-1,TRBV5-5,TGTGCCAGCAGCATTAGGACAGGGAACACTGAAGCTTTCTTT,CASSIRTGNTEAFF
-,-,TRBJ1-3,TRBV18,TGTGCCAGCTCACCAAGGGGTGTCTCTGGAAACACCATATATTTT,CASSPRGVSGNTIYF
TRBD2,many,TRBJ2-2,TRBV28,TGTGCCAGCAGTTTAGCTAGCGGGATGGCTAACACCGGGGAGCTGTTTTTT,CASSLASGMANTGELFF
TRBD2,many,TRBJ2-5,TRBV6-1,TGTGCCGCCAAGCGGGAGGCCGGGACCCAGTACTTC,CAAKREAGTQYF
-,-,TRBJ2-5,TRBV5-1,TGCGCCAGCAGCCTAGGATCAGGGGGAGGCCAAGAGACCCAGTACTTC,CASSLGSGGGQETQYF
TRBD1,many,TRBJ1-1,TRBV5-1,TGCGCCAGCAGCTGGAAGACAGGGGAGGGGGCTGAAGCTTTCTTT,CASSWKTGEGAEAFF
TRBD1,-,TRBJ1-5,TRBV4-1,TGCGCCAGCAGCCACGGAAAACTGACAGGGCTACCCCAGCATTTT,CASSHGKLTGLPQHF
TRBD1,few,TRBJ2-1,TRBV5-5,TGTGCCAGCAGCCCCACCGGGACAGGGCAGGGAAATGAGCAGTTCTTC,CASSPTGTGQGNEQFF
-,many,TRBJ2-7,TRBV6-1,TGTGCCAGCAGTGAACTCGGGGACGCCTACGAGCAGTACTTC,CASSELGDAYEQYF
-,many,TRBJ2-7,TRBV20-1,TGCAGTGCTCAAGGCTCGGGGATGGGCGAGCAGTACTTC,CSAQGSGMGEQYF
-,few,TRBJ1-5,TRBV19,TGTGCCAGTAGGACTACGCAGGTTGCGGGCAATCAGCCCCAGCATTTT,CASRTTQVAGNQPQHF
-,many,TRBJ1-1,TRBV6-2/TRBV6-3,TGTGCCAGCAGTTATCGGGGGATGAACACTGAAGCTTTCTTT,CASSYRGMNTEAFF
-,-,TRBJ2-1,TRBV11-2,TGTGCCAGCGGCCCTTTAGCGCTGAATGAGCAGTTCTTC,CASGPLALNEQFF
-,many,TRBJ2-7,TRBV4-2,TGTGCCAGCAGCCAGGGTCTAGGAGACTACGAGCAGTACTTC,CASSQGLGDYEQYF
-,many,TRBJ1-6,TRBV5-1,TGCGCCAGCAGCTTGAATCAAGCTAATAATTCACCCCTCCACTTT,CASSLNQANNSPLHF
-,many,TRBJ2-1,TRBV29-1,TGCAGCGTTGAAGATCCCCTAGCGAGCTATTACAATGAGCAGTTCTTC,CSVEDPLASYYNEQFF
-,few,TRBJ2-2,TRBV9,TGTGCCAGCAGCGTAGGCCAGTTCACCGGGGAGCTGTTTTTT,CASSVGQFTGELFF
-,-,TRBJ1-5,TRBV19,TGTGCCAGTAGCACAGGGTCTTGGATTCGTCAGCCCCAGCATTTT,CASSTGSWIRQPQHF
TRBD1,many,TRBJ2-3,TRBV7-2,TGTGCCAGCAGCTTACGCCGGACAGGGGGATCAGATACGCAGTATTTT,CASSLRRTGGSDTQYF
-,many,TRBJ2-7,TRBV2,TGTGCCAGCAGTGAACAGACAACCTACGAGCAGTACTTC,CASSEQTTYEQYF
-,few,TRBJ1-2,TRBV7-9,TGTGCCAGCAGCTTAGAGACAGCATCCTATGGCTACACCTTC,CASSLETASYGYTF
-,-,TRBJ2-2,TRBV6-2/TRBV6-3,TGTGCCAGCAGCCCGGGCGCGGACACCGGGGAGCTGTTTTTT,CASSPGADTGELFF
-,-,TRBJ1-6,TRBV14,TGTGCCAGCAGCCACGGAGGTCCCACGTCACCCCTCCACTTT,CASSHGGPTSPLHF
TRBD2,many,TRBJ2-5,TRBV20-1,TGCAGTGCCAGCGCTAGCGGGATCTGGGAGACCCAGTACTTC,CSASASGIWETQYF
TRBD1,many,TRBJ1-1,TRBV2,TGTGCCAGCAGTGTTAACAGGGGGGGGACTGAAGCTTTCTTT,CASSVNRGGTEAFF
-,many,TRBJ2-5,TRBV5-1,TGTGCCAGCAGCTTACAAGAGACCCAGTACTTC,CASSLQETQYF
-,-,TRBJ1-5,TRBV7-9,TGTGCCAGCAGCTTAGAATCGGTAGGGCCCCAGCATTTT,CASSLESVGPQHF